This TCR beta chain was captured by sequencing in a study of blood T cells in healthy people across ages. Study results and caveats: Diversity of TCR beta correlated strongly with naive T cell percentage.

Trimming took 2 bases from V and 4 from J, leaving 9 bases between them. The CDR3 has 14 amino acids. CDR1 and CDR2 from the germline V gene are KGHSH and LQKENI. With regard to this clonotype: The antigen is undetermined.

PCR was performed a second time for about 6 to 12 cycles using a sample-barcoded 5' primer and a J-beta primer mix. One entry per CDR3 protein results from TCRdb running MiXCR on the 5' RACE reads. The sample holds 1.5 million to 2 million distinct CDR3 sequences, roughly two fifths seen once. Each donor gave around 9.3 milliliters of peripheral blood. The gene calls are TRBV18 and TRBJ1-3; D gene unclear. The sequenced sample was blood. The sequence came from a human donor in good health. The CDR3 protein is CASSPDLAGNTIYF. Here the CDR3 DNA reads TGTGCCAGCTCACCAGACCTCGCCGGAAACACCATATATTTT.